These 4 T cell receptor beta chains came from one sample sequenced in a study of cytomegalovirus exposure and HLA in healthy donors. PCR used 60 Vbeta primers and 13 Jbeta primers. Assay: immunoSEQ multiplex PCR; the TCRdb copy retains only in-frame clones and omits some. The table lists about 120,000 clones, more than 65% of them singletons, with approximately 4.2% in the top ten. Sequenced material: PBMCs. Source of these receptors: a male donor in good health and CMV-seropositive.

The chain links TRBV27 to TRBJ1-1, with TRBD1 matching over 9 bases. Germline V gene lookup returns CDR1 MNHEY and CDR2 SMNVEV (reference sequence). The CDR3 is 14 amino acids. V lost 3 bases to trimming and J lost 5 bases; unmatched junction nucleotides: 4. The CDR3 DNA sequence: TGTGCCAGCAGTTTTACAGGGGGCATGACTGAAGCTTTCTTT. Protein sequence: CASSFTGGMTEAFF.

V gene TRBV19 combines with J gene TRBJ1-2; TRBD1 matches at 8 bases. The trim removed 5 bases at V and 4 bases at J, leaving 6 bases unmatched. CDR3 length: 14 residues. CDR1 LNHDA and CDR2 SQIVND come from the germline V gene (reference sequence). The CDR3 DNA sequence: TGTGCCAGTAGTCAGGGGGCCCTTCGCTATGGCTACACCTTC. This codes for CASSQGALRYGYTF.

The rearrangement links TRBV23-1 to TRBJ1-5, with TRBD1 matching over 11 bases. TRBV23-1 is treated as an ORF (open reading frame) with a function not yet certain. The CDR3 contains 18 residues. Unmatched junction bases numbered 12, after V lost 3 bases and J lost 5 bases. CDR3 region: CASSHPRTGGRVDQPQHF. CDR3 DNA sequence: TGCGCCAGCAGTCACCCCCGGACAGGGGGCAGGGTTGATCAGCCCCAGCATTTT.

The V gene is TRBV7-2, the J gene TRBJ2-2; 11 bases line up with TRBD1. Trimming removed 5 bases from V and 8 bases from J; junction bases left unmatched: 7. The CDR3 runs to 15 residues. CDR1 and CDR2 (germline): SGHTA, FQGNSA. The CDR3 DNA reads as TGTGCCAGCAGCCTGGACAGGGGGCGAATAGGGGAGCTGTTTTTT. It translates to CASSLDRGRIGELFF.